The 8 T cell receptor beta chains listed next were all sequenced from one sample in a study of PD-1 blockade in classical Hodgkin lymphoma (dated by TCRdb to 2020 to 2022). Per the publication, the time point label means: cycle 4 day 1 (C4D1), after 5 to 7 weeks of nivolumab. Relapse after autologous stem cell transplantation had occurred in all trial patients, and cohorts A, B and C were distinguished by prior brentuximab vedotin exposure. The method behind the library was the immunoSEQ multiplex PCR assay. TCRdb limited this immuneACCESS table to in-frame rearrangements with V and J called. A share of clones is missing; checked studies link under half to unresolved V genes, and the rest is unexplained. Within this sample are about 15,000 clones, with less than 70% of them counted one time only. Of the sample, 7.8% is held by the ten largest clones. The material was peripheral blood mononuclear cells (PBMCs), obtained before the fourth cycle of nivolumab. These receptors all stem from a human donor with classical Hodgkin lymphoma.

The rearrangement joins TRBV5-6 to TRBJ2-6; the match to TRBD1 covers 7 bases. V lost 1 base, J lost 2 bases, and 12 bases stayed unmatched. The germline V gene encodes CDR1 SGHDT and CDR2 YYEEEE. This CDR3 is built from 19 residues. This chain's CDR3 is CASSLPGTELLTGANVLTF. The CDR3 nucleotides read TGTGCCAGCAGCTTGCCTGGGACAGAACTCTTAACTGGGGCCAACGTCCTGACTTTC.

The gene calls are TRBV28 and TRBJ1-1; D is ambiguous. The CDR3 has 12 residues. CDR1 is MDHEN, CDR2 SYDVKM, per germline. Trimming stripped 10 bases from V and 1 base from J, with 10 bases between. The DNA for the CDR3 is TGTGCCACCAGCAAAGGGAACACTGAAGCTTTCTTT. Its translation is CATSKGNTEAFF.

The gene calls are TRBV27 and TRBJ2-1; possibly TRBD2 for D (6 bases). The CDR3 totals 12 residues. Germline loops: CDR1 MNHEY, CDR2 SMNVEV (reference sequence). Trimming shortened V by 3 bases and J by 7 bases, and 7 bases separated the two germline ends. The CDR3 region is CASSFGGNEQFF. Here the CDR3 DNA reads TGTGCCAGCAGTTTTGGGGGGAATGAGCAGTTCTTC.

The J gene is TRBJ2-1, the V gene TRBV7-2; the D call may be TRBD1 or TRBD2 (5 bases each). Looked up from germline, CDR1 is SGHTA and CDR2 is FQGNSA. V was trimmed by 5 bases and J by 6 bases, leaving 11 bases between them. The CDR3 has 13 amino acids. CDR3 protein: CASSPRDGNEQFF. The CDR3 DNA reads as TGTGCCAGCAGCCCTCGGGACGGCAATGAGCAGTTCTTC.

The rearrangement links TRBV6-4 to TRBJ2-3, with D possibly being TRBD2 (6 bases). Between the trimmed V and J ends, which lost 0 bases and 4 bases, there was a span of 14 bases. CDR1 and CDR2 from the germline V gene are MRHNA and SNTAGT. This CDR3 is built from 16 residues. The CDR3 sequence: CASSDSYGGRADTQYF. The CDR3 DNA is TGTGCCAGCAGTGACTCGTATGGGGGGAGAGCAGATACGCAGTATTTT.

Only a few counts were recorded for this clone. This CDR3 is CSVEDRRTGNTQYF. In DNA form, the CDR3 reads TGCAGCGTTGAAGATAGGCGGACAGGTAATACGCAGTATTTT. This chain joins TRBV29-1 and TRBJ2-3; TRBD1 agrees at 7 bases. Germline CDR1 is SQVTM and CDR2 is ANQGSEA. The CDR3 covers 14 residues. Unmatched junction bases numbered 7, after V lost 0 bases and J lost 7 bases.

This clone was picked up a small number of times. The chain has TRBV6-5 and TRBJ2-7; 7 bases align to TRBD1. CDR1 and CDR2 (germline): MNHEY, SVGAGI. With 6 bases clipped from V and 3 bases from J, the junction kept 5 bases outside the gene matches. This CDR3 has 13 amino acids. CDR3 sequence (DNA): TGTGCCAGCAGACGACAGGGAAGCTACGAGCAGTACTTC. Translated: CASRRQGSYEQYF.

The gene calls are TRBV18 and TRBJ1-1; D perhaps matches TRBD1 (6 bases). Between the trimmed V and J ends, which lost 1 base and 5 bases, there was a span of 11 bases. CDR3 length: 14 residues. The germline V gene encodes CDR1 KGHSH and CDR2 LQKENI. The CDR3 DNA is TGTGCCAGCTCACCACTTCCAGGGGAAACTGAAGCTTTCTTT. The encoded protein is CASSPLPGETEAFF.